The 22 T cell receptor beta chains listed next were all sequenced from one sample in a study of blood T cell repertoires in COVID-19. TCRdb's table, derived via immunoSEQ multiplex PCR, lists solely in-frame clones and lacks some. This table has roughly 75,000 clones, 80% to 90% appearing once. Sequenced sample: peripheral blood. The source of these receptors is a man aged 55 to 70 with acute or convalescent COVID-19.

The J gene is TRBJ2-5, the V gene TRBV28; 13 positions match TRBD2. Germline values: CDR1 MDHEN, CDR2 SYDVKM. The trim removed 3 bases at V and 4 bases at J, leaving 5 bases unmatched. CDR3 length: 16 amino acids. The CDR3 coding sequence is TGTGCCAGCAGTTTTTTCGGACTAGCGGGGGTAGAGACCCAGTACTTC. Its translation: CASSFFGLAGVETQYF. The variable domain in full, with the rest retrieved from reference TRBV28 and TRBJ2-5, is DVKVTQSSRYLVKRTGEKVFLECVQDMDHENMFWYRQDPGLGLRLIYFSYDVKMKEKGDIPEGYSVSREKKERFSLILESASTNQTSMYLCASSFFGLAGVETQYFGPGTRLLVL.

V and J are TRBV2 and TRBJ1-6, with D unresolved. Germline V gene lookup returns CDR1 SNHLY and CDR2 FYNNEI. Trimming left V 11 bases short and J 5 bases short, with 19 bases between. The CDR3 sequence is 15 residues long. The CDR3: CAGDGLGANNSPLHF. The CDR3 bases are TGTGCCGGCGACGGATTGGGAGCTAATAATTCACCCCTCCACTTT. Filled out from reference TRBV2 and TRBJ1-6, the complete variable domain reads EPEVTQTPSHQVTQMGQEVILRCVPISNHLYFYWYRQILGQKVEFLVSFYNNEISEKSEIFDDQFSVERPDGSNFTLKIRSTKLEDSAMYFCAGDGLGANNSPLHFGNGTRLTVT.

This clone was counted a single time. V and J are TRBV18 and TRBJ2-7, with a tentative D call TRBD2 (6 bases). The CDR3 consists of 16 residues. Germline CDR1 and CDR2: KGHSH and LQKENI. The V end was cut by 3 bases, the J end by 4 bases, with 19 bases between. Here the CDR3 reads CASSPVSATGAYEQYF. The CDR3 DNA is TGTGCCAGCTCACCCGTTAGTGCGACGGGAGCGTACGAGCAGTACTTC.

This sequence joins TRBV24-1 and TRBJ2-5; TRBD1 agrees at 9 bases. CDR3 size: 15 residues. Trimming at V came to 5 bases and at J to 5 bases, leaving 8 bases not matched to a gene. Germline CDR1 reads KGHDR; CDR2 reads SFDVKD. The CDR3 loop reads CATSVPGQGMETQYF. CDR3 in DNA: TGTGCCACCAGTGTCCCGGGACAGGGTATGGAGACCCAGTACTTC.

The CDR3 loop reads CASSSGLAGSQETQYF. The CDR3, as DNA: TGTGCCAGCAGCTCCGGACTAGCGGGGTCCCAAGAGACCCAGTACTTC. The chain joins TRBV11-3 to TRBJ2-5; the match to TRBD2 covers 12 bases. The CDR3 length is 16 residues. Looked up from germline, CDR1 is SGHNT and CDR2 is YENEEA. Trimming cost V 4 bases and J 1 base; bases outside gene matches: 4.

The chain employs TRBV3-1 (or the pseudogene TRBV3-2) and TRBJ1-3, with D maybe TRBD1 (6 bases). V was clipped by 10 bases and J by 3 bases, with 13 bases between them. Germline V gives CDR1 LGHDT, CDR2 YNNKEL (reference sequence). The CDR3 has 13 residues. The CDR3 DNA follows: TGTGCCACCTCCGGGACAAATGGAAACACCATATATTTT. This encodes CATSGTNGNTIYF.

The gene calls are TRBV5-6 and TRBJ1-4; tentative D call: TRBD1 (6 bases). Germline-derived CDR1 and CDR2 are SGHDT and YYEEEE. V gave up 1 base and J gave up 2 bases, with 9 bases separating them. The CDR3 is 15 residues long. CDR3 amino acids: CASSLQGMTNEKLFF. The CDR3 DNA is TGTGCCAGCAGCTTGCAGGGGATGACTAATGAAAAACTGTTTTTT.

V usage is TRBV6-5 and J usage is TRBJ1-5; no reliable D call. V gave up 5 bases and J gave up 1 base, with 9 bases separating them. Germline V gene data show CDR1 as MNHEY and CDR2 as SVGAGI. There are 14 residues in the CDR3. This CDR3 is CASSRSRSNQPQHF. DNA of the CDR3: TGTGCCAGCAGTAGATCGCGGAGCAATCAGCCCCAGCATTTT.

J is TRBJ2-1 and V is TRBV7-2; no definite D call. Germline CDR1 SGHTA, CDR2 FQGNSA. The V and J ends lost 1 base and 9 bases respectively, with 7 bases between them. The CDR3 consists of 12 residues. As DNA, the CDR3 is TGTGCCAGCAGCTTAGGGGCCCCTGAGCAGTTCTTC. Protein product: CASSLGAPEQFF.

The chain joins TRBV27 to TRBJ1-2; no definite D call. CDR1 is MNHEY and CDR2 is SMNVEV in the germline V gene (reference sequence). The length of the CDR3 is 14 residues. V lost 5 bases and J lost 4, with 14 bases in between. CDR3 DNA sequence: TGTGCCAGCAGTCCAAATCAGATATTCTATGGCTACACCTTC. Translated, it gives CASSPNQIFYGYTF.

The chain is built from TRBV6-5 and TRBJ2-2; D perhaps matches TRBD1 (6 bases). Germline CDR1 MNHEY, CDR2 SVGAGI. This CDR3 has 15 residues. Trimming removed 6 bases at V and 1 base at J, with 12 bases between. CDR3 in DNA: TGTGCCAGCAGAATACCGGGACAGAACACCGGGGAGCTGTTTTTT. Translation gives CASRIPGQNTGELFF.

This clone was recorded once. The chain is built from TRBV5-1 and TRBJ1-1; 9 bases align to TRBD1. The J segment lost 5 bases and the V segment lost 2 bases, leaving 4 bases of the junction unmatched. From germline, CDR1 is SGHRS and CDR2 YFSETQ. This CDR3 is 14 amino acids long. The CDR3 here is CASSLQGANTEAFF. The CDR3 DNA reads TGCGCCAGCAGCTTACAGGGGGCTAATACTGAAGCTTTCTTT.

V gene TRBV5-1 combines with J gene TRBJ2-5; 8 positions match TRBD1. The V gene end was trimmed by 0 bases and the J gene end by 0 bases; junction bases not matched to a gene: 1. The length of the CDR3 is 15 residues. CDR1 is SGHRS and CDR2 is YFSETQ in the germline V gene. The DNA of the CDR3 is TGCGCCAGCAGCTTGGAGGGACAGGACCAAGAGACCCAGTACTTC. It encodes CASSLEGQDQETQYF.

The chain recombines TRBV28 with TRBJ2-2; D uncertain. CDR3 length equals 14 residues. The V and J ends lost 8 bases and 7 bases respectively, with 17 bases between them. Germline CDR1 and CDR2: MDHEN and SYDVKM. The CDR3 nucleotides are TGTGCCAGCGTCGCGCCACGAACGGGCGGGGAGCTGTTTTTT. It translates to CASVAPRTGGELFF.

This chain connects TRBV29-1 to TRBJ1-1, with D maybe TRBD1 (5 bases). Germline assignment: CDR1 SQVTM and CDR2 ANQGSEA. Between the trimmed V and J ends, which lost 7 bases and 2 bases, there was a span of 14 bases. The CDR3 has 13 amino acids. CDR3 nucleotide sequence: TGCAGCGCCTCCCTAGGGGTCAACACTGAAGCTTTCTTT. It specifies CSASLGVNTEAFF.

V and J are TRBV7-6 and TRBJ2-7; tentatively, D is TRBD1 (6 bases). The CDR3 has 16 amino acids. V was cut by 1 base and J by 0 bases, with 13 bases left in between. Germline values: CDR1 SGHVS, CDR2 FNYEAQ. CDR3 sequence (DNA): TGTGCCAGCAGCTTAGTCAGGGGACCTAGCTCCTACGAGCAGTACTTC. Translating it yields CASSLVRGPSSYEQYF.

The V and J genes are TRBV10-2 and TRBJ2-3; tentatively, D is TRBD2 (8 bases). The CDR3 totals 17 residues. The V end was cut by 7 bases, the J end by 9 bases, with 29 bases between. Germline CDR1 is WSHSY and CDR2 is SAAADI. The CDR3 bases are TGCGCCAGCATCGGACTAGCCGGGGGGGCAGGGGGAGGAACGCAGTATTTT. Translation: CASIGLAGGAGGGTQYF.

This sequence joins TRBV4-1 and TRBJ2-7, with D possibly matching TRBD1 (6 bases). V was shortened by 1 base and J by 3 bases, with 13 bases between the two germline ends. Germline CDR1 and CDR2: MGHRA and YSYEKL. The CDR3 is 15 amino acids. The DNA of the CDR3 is TGCGCCAGCAGCCAAGGTATAGGGGGTTTCTACGAGCAGTACTTC. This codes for CASSQGIGGFYEQYF.

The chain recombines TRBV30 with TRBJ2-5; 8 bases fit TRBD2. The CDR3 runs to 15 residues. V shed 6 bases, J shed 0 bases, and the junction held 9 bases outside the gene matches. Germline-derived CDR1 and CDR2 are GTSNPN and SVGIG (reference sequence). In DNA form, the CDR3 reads TGTGCCTGCAGTCGGGCTAGCGGGTACCAAGAGACCCAGTACTTC. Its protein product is CACSRASGYQETQYF.

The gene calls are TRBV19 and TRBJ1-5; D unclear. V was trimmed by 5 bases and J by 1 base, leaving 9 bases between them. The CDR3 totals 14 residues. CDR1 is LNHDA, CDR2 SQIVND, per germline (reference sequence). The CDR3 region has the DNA TGTGCCAGTAGTTTCATAGAGAGCAATCAGCCCCAGCATTTT. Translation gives CASSFIESNQPQHF.

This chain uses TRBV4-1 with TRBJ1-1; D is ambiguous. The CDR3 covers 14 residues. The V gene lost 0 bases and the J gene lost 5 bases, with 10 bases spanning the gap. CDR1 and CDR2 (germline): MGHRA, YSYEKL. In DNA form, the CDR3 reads TGCGCCAGCAGCCAAGATATAGGCAGGACTGAAGCTTTCTTT. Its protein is CASSQDIGRTEAFF.

DNA of the CDR3: TGCAGCGTGATCCACCGGGACAAATACGAGCAGTACTTC. It encodes CSVIHRDKYEQYF. The J gene is TRBJ2-7, the V gene TRBV29-1; weak D call: TRBD1 (6 bases). CDR1 is SQVTM, CDR2 ANQGSEA, per germline. The V end lost 6 bases, the J end lost 4 bases, and 16 bases lay between the germline ends. The CDR3 loop spans 13 amino acids.